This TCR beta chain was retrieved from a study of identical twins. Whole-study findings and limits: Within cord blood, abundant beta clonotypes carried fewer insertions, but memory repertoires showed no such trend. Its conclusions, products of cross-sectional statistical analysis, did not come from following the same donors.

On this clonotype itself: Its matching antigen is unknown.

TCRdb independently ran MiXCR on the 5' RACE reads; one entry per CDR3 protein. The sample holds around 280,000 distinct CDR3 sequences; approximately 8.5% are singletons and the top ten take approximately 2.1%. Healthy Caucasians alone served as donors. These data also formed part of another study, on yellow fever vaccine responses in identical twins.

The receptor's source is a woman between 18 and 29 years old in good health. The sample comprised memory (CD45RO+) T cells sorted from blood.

CDR3 region: CSARDPNTGLGNEQFF. CDR3 sequence (DNA): TGCAGTGCTAGAGACCCCAACACTGGGCTTGGAAATGAGCAGTTCTTC. This sequence joins TRBV20-1 and TRBJ2-1; D unresolved. Trimming took off 0 bases at V and 7 bases at J, with 19 bases between the two ends. Germline CDR1 is DFQATT and CDR2 is SNEGSKA (reference sequence). This CDR3 region has 16 residues.